What follows is one TCR beta chain and its context. Its antigen is unidentified. Germline-derived CDR1 and CDR2 are MNHEY and SMNVEV (reference sequence). The CDR3 has 16 amino acids. The junction had 11 bases not matched to a gene; V was cut back by 4 bases and J by 7 bases. The sample comes from a study of T-cell memory formation after mild COVID-19. TCRdb re-derived calls from the 5' RACE reads in MiXCR, one entry per CDR3 protein. The sample lists around 50,000 distinct CDR3 sequences; around a quarter were seen once. Study conclusions and caveats: CD4+ contracting clones were mainly CM and EM; CD8+ ones, EMRA. Confirmation of SARS-CoV-2 specificity was lacking for second-wave clones peaking day 37.

The chain has TRBV27 and TRBJ1-2, with 11 bases aligning to TRBD1. Material for sequencing was PBMCs or a T cell subset sorted from them (not recorded which). The sequence was obtained from a man aged 18 to 29 who had mild COVID-19 (a few samples of this study predate the infection). Cell type and time point are not known. For the CDR3, the DNA is TGTGCCAGCAGTTCAAGGACAGGGGGCCTCGTTGGTGGCTACACCTTC. Translating it yields CASSSRTGGLVGGYTF.